This T cell receptor beta chain was found in a study of blood T cell repertoires in COVID-19. Study at large: The study drew acute and convalescent COVID-19 samples from the United States, Italy and Spain. T cells, B-cell-depleted T cells, or PBMCs supplied cDNA or gDNA.

The authors' processing: Amplification of reference gene primers provided the estimated nucleated cell counts. Using immunoSEQ multiplex PCR, the repertoire was profiled, and TCRdb retains in-frame clones only, with some absent. D and trimming come from the DNA, and the V and J calls and clone size come from that table. Of roughly 68,000 clones in the sample, less than 85% were seen once. Trimming cost V 3 bases and J 5 bases; bases outside gene matches: 8. Germline-derived CDR1 and CDR2 are MGHRA and YSYEKL. The CDR3 extends over 18 amino acids. This TCR was sampled from a woman older than 75 with acute or convalescent COVID-19. Sample: peripheral blood. The genes are TRBV4-1 and TRBJ1-6; 12 positions match TRBD1. The CDR3 protein is CASSQGTGGPFNNSPLHF. The CDR3 nucleotides are TGCGCCAGCAGCCAGGGGACAGGGGGCCCCTTCAATAATTCACCCCTCCACTTT.